This entry lists 18 T cell receptor beta chains sequenced from one sample in a study of beta chain features in type 1 diabetes. Expressed TCRB transcripts got sequenced, as all isolated RNA was reverse transcribed. Some clones are missing from TCRdb's copy, which holds only in-frame ones; the method was immunoSEQ multiplex PCR. In the table there are 130,000 or so clones, about 9.1% of which are singletons. The sequenced material came from central memory CD4+ T cells from blood. Every receptor here comes from a woman aged 40 to 55 in good health.

This clone was counted many times. CDR3 coding DNA: TGTGCCACCAGCAGAGGCCCCCCGGGGTCTGACCAAGAGACCCAGTACTTC. This encodes CATSRGPPGSDQETQYF. The chain couples TRBV15 to TRBJ2-5, with D possibly TRBD2 on 5 matching bases. The CDR3 totals 17 residues. CDR1 and CDR2 from the germline V gene are LNHNV and YYDKDF (reference sequence). V was trimmed by 1 base and J by 0 bases, leaving 15 bases between them.

This chain connects TRBV7-9 to TRBJ2-3, with 14 bases fitting TRBD2. This CDR3 has 15 amino acids. Trimming cost V 5 bases and J 3 bases; bases outside gene matches: 1. From germline, CDR1 is SEHNR and CDR2 FQNEAQ (reference sequence). CDR3 sequence (DNA): TGTGCCAGCAGCCGGACTAGCGGGGGGACAGATACGCAGTATTTT. It is translated as CASSRTSGGTDTQYF.

This clone was counted ten times or more. This sequence joins TRBV29-1 and TRBJ2-1; perhaps TRBD1 as D (5 bases). V dropped 0 bases and J dropped 10 bases, with 7 bases sitting between them. The CDR3 sequence is 11 residues long. Germline values: CDR1 SQVTM, CDR2 ANQGSEA. Written as DNA, the CDR3 is TGCAGCGTTGAAGAAAGACAGGAGCAGTTCTTC. It encodes CSVEERQEQFF.

The J gene is TRBJ2-5, the V gene TRBV5-1; TRBD1 is a possible D gene (7 bases). The germline V gene encodes CDR1 SGHRS and CDR2 YFSETQ. The CDR3 spans 15 residues. V was pared by 2 bases and J by 2 bases, with 13 bases between. In DNA form, the CDR3 reads TGCGCCAGCAGCTTCCAGGGGGGCGATCAAGAGACCCAGTACTTC. The encoded protein is CASSFQGGDQETQYF.

V is TRBV4-3 and J is TRBJ1-2; 7 nucleotides align to TRBD1. This CDR3 is 14 amino acids long. In germline, CDR1 is LGHNA, CDR2 YSLEER. The V gene end was trimmed by 4 bases and the J gene end by 7 bases; junction bases not matched to a gene: 9. CDR3 region: CASSPRQGLGGYTF. CDR3 bases: TGCGCCAGCAGCCCACGACAGGGTCTGGGTGGCTACACCTTC.

This clone was observed many times. This chain links TRBV5-6 with TRBJ2-7; 14 bases map to TRBD2. Germline V CDR1 and CDR2: SGHDT, YYEEEE. The CDR3 sequence is 19 residues long. V dropped 0 bases and J dropped 6; count of bases not matched to a gene: 14. The CDR3 region has the DNA TGTGCCAGCAGCTTGGCCTCCGGGACTAGCGGGGGAGCTGCCCTCGAGCAGTACTTC. Residues: CASSLASGTSGGAALEQYF.

This sequence joins TRBV6-5 and TRBJ1-2; 10 bases map to TRBD1. The germline CDR1 and CDR2 sequences are MNHEY and SVGAGI. V shed 2 bases and J 4 bases; nucleotides not matched to a gene: 7. This CDR3 comprises 16 residues. CDR3 nucleotide sequence: TGTGCCAGCAGTTACGGGACAGGGGCCCCCCTCTATGGCTACACCTTC. Amino acids: CASSYGTGAPLYGYTF.

The chain links TRBV19 to TRBJ1-2, with a weak D call TRBD1 (6 bases). In germline, CDR1 is LNHDA, CDR2 SQIVND (reference sequence). The V end was cut by 6 bases, the J end by 4 bases, with 12 bases between. This CDR3 is built from 13 residues. CDR3 loop: CASSEQGLYGYTF. Here the CDR3 DNA reads TGTGCCAGTAGCGAGCAGGGGCTCTATGGCTACACCTTC.

This clone came up a few times. The V gene is TRBV6-4, the J gene TRBJ1-5; 8 positions agree with TRBD1. J was trimmed by 4 bases and V by 4 bases; bases with no gene match: 6. CDR3 length: 15 residues. Germline CDR1 reads MRHNA; CDR2 reads SNTAGT. The CDR3 nucleotides are TGTGCCAGCAGTGCCGACAGGGGCGGGAATCAGCCCCAGCATTTT. This codes for CASSADRGGNQPQHF.

This clone was seen more than once but under ten times. The rearrangement uses TRBV7-2 and TRBJ2-3, with TRBD2 identical over 12 bases. Unmatched junction bases numbered 6, after V lost 5 bases and J lost 3 bases. This CDR3 region has 16 residues. Looked up from germline, CDR1 is SGHTA and CDR2 is FQGNSA. This CDR3 reads CASSRASGGGTDTQYF. The CDR3 coding sequence is TGTGCCAGCAGCAGGGCTAGCGGGGGGGGGACAGATACGCAGTATTTT.

This clone was detected a few times. This rearrangement joins TRBV6-5 to TRBJ2-5; 8 bases are a match to TRBD2. Germline V gene lookup returns CDR1 MNHEY and CDR2 SVGAGI. V shed 10 bases and J 1 base; nucleotides not matched to a gene: 5. CDR3 length: 13 residues. The CDR3 DNA follows: TGTGCCATCAGCGGGGGAGGCCAAGAGACCCAGTACTTC. This encodes CAISGGGQETQYF.

The V and J genes are TRBV5-1 and TRBJ2-3, with 10 nucleotides matching TRBD1. CDR1 SGHRS and CDR2 YFSETQ come from the germline V gene. The CDR3 sequence is 16 residues long. The V segment lost 5 bases and the J segment 4 bases; nucleotides outside the gene matches: 10. CDR3 in DNA: TGCGCCAGCAGTAGTCGCGGACAGGGGGGGTCAGATACGCAGTATTTT. Its translation: CASSSRGQGGSDTQYF.

The chain uses TRBV18 and TRBJ2-5, with 9 bases identical to TRBD2. This CDR3 contains 16 residues. From germline, CDR1 is KGHSH and CDR2 LQKENI. The V gene end was trimmed by 0 bases and the J gene end by 3 bases; junction bases not matched to a gene: 5. Here the CDR3 reads CASSPPNLAGKETQYF. Written as DNA, the CDR3 is TGTGCCAGCTCACCACCGAACCTAGCGGGAAAAGAGACCCAGTACTTC.

CDR3 in amino acids: CASSQTNYGYTF. The CDR3, as DNA: TGTGCCAGCAGTCAGACTAACTATGGCTACACCTTC. The chain recombines TRBV7-2 with TRBJ1-2; D unresolved. This CDR3 has 12 amino acids. With 6 bases removed from V and 0 bases from J, the gap between germline ends came to 5 bases. Germline CDR1 reads SGHTA; CDR2 reads FQGNSA.

There are a few counts of this clone. The genes are TRBV6-6 and TRBJ1-3; weak D call: TRBD1 (6 bases). This CDR3 region has 14 residues. Trimming took 6 bases from V and 0 from J, leaving 9 bases between them. The germline V gene has CDR1 MNHNY and CDR2 SVGAGI (reference sequence). Here the CDR3 reads CASSHRVSGNTIYF. The CDR3, as DNA: TGTGCCAGCAGCCACAGGGTCTCTGGAAACACCATATATTTT.

This clone appeared a few times. The CDR3 loop reads CASSSGLAISDGELFF. The CDR3 DNA follows: TGCGCCAGCAGCTCCGGACTAGCGATATCTGACGGGGAGCTGTTTTTT. The chain uses TRBV5-1 and TRBJ2-2; 9 bases are a match to TRBD2. CDR1 is SGHRS and CDR2 is YFSETQ in the germline V gene. V shed 3 bases and J 7 bases; nucleotides not matched to a gene: 10. The CDR3 runs 16 residues.

This clone was counted only a few times. The genes are TRBV7-6 and TRBJ2-7; 14 bases agree with TRBD2. Germline V gene sequence: CDR1 SGHVS, CDR2 FNYEAQ. CDR3 length: 15 residues. V was pared by 5 bases and J by 6 bases, with 6 bases of the junction left unmatched. Here the CDR3 reads CASSRVGLAGVEQYF. In nucleotides, the CDR3 is TGTGCCAGCAGCCGCGTGGGACTAGCGGGGGTCGAGCAGTACTTC.

This clone was detected only once. The chain recombines TRBV4-1 with TRBJ2-3; D is perhaps TRBD2 (7 bases). V lost 5 bases and J lost 8, with 23 bases in between. The CDR3 has 16 residues. Germline V gene sequence: CDR1 MGHRA, CDR2 YSYEKL. Written as DNA, the CDR3 is TGCGCCAGCAGCTTAGGGGGGGCCTTGAGTCAAGGTACGCAGTATTTT. It yields the protein CASSLGGALSQGTQYF.